Listed below are T cell receptor beta chains from one sample, sequenced in a study of T cell responses to AZD1222 COVID-19 vaccine. Some clones are missing from TCRdb's copy, which holds only in-frame ones; the method was immunoSEQ multiplex PCR. The sample includes about 76,000 clones, roughly 90% of them seen just once. The specimen comprised peripheral blood, sampled on day 0 of AZD1222 vaccination. These receptors all stem from an adult in good health. Each CDR3 is given with its conserved first and last residue.

cdr3_length v_call cdr3_aa
14 TRBV7-2 CASSSLGAYQPQHF
13 TRBV7-8 CASSLDSTDTQYF
14 TRBV6-5 CASSSRDTNQPQHF
12 TRBV29-1 CSVPGTVYGYTF
16 TRBV24-1 CATSDPTGAVLETQYF
14 TRBV2 CASSGTSGRFPLYF
13 TRBV2 CASRRGQNTEAFF
13 TRBV5-6 CASSLALDTEAFF
17 TRBV5-6 CASSSNPRGPSGNTIYF
13 TRBV18 CASSLGDWTEAFF
17 TRBV7-9 CASIDSYLAGVTDTQYF
15 TRBV27 CASTPREGSNQPQHF
13 TRBV7-2 CASSLSSDTEAFF
15 TRBV7-2 CASTLSGTSQETQYF
14 TRBV27 CASSLNRAGTEAFF
17 TRBV4-3 CASSQDPGEGSNQPQHF
13 TRBV5-8 CASSEGGANTIYF
14 TRBV3-1/TRBV3-2 CASSHQGTGAEQYF
15 TRBV30 CAWSVPAGTFQPQHF
13 TRBV5-6 CASSLARVRGYTF
17 TRBV11-3 CASSPFGRGVPAGELFF
13 TRBV9 CASSVSGITEAFF
16 TRBV5-4 CASTAGGDGMNTEAFF
13 TRBV27 CASSFGPTGGYTF
11 TRBV19 CASRSGAGQYF
12 TRBV18 CASSPWGGPLHF
14 TRBV5-5 CASSSGGSGDTQYF
13 TRBV6-5 CASSYGTSYEQYF
13 TRBV5-4 CASSSGRANEQFF
15 TRBV5-5 CASSYSGTVGREQYF
14 TRBV10-3 CAIRSGGRDTEAFF
15 TRBV5-1 CARRGDRGSSYEQYF
13 TRBV7-3 CASSLGQGDEQYF
14 TRBV7-2 CASSLVRTGGKLFF
12 TRBV11-3 CASSFGFMEAFF